The T cell receptor (beta chain) described here comes from a study of T cell responses to AZD1222 COVID-19 vaccine listed by TCRdb under 2021. Study-level background: A total of about 240 trial participants underwent TCR sequencing, of whom 207 received two doses of AZD1222 and some 26 received two doses of the MenACWY control vaccine. Trial participants were enrolled by age into 18-55, 56-69 and 70-plus year subgroups, with 148, 28 and 57 TCR-sequenced participants respectively. Here is what the overall study found, with its caveats: Most participants were white British and females outnumbered males, and the authors suggested that clonal diversity may have been underestimated. The 56-69-year group was small, and its depth increase did not reach significance, likely because of low power. No day 14 peak-response samples were available, so repertoires were characterized only after the peak T cell response. Epitopes outside the regions mutated in the B.1.351 and B.1.1.7 variants were reportedly recognized by nearly half of the unique spike-specific TCRs. Conclusions about previously exposed vaccinees are limited because only a handful of AZD1222 recipients were SARS-CoV-2 seropositive at baseline. CD4 TCRs associated with the vaccine covered the entire spike protein, and the dominant responses were in regions 160-218 and 743-854. After two AZD1222 doses, spike-specific TCR breadth and depth were significantly higher than at day 0 and than in MenACWY recipients.

Concerning this clone: What antigen it recognizes has not been identified. No base quality values were provided; no much bigger clone lies one nucleotide off.

For this chain, trimming is 3 bases at the V end and 0 bases at the J end, and the number of junction bases without a gene match is 4. The CDR3 runs 14 amino acids, cysteine and phenylalanine included. The only DNA kept is the CDR3, 42 bases in frame from the first base. CDR1 and CDR2, per the germline V gene, are SQVTM and ANQGSEA. The CDR3 regions of human TCRbeta chains were analyzed by immunosequencing. The study's processing was this. Repertoire TCRs were checked for matches against a reference library of SARS-CoV-2-specific TCRs that had been generated using the MIRA antigen-specificity platform. Breadth was defined as the fraction of unique TCRs that were SARS-CoV-2-associated. Depth was defined as the fraction of total T cells that were SARS-CoV-2-associated. Using the MIRA data, every spike-specific TCR was mapped to the spike region that the TCR reacted to and assigned to either a CD4 or a CD8 class. Log10-transformed breadth and depth values were compared by one-way ANOVA with Sidak's multiple comparisons tests. TCRdb took this table from immuneACCESS and kept in-frame rearrangements with V and J called. Such tables lack part of the clones; where checked against another copy, unresolved V genes explain under half of the gap, and the rest is unexplained. V, J and clone size reflect that table, while D and trimming were determined from the DNA. For this sample there are some 170,000 clones; 85% to 90% appear just once. The ten largest clones take up roughly 4% of the sample.

The time point tag for this specimen amounts to: about 28 days (+/-7) after the second vaccine dose. Reading the label with the study, this specimen's treatment or condition is: meningococcal conjugate vaccine given as trial control. Vaccinee samples came from UK trials COV001 and COV002, including a single-blind randomized controlled phase 2/3 trial of AZD1222 (ChAdOx1 nCoV-19) in healthy adults. Trial participant PBMC samples were collected at day 0 and day 28 after the second dose for TCRbeta chain sequencing. The TCR comes from an adult who received the MenACWY meningococcal vaccine as a control. The chain was built from TRBV29-1 and TRBJ2-7, and 8 bases in between align with TRBD1. Sequenced material: peripheral blood, taken 28 days after the second dose of the MenACWY control vaccine. This receptor carries the CDR3 CSVDRGQDSYEQYF. The sequence in DNA is TGCAGCGTTGATAGGGGACAGGACTCCTACGAGCAGTACTTC.